A single sample is the source of the 25 T cell receptor beta chains below, sequenced in a study of Tregs in tolerant kidney transplant recipients (dated by TCRdb to between 2018 and 2020). The transplants used related donors with nonmyeloablative bone marrow transplantation, and mixed chimerism in the human trials was transient. To prepare the library, the immunoSEQ multiplex PCR assay was applied. TCRdb mirrors the immuneACCESS table, restricted to in-frame sequences. Some clones are absent from its copies; in checked studies, under half trace to an unresolved V gene, and the reason for the others is unknown. This sample has more than 70,000 clones in its table, and more than 85% of those were observed once. The ten largest clones capture around 1.5% of the sample. Here the sequenced sample was CD4+ T cells from blood (PBMCs), taken 24 months after the transplant. The receptor set was obtained from a human patient who received a combined kidney and bone marrow transplant. After a transplant, the donor of the graft may account for some T cells.

The chain couples TRBV9 to TRBJ1-2, with D unclear. CDR3 length: 15 amino acids. Germline CDR1 SGDLS, CDR2 YYNGEE. V was shortened by 0 bases and J by 4 bases, with 13 bases between the two germline ends. Written as DNA, the CDR3 is TGTGCCAGCAGCGTAGATGGGGAGGTGGGCTATGGCTACACCTTC. It specifies CASSVDGEVGYGYTF.

This rearrangement joins TRBV10-3 to TRBJ1-5; TRBD1 is a possible D gene (5 bases). The ends were cut back, 2 bases at V and 2 bases at J, with 13 bases in the middle. The CDR3 consists of 16 residues. Looked up from germline, CDR1 is ENHRY and CDR2 is SYGVKD. In DNA form, the CDR3 reads TGTGCCATCAGTGAGGCCTCTTTCAGGGGCAATCAGCCCCAGCATTTT. Protein: CAISEASFRGNQPQHF.

V is TRBV7-6 and J is TRBJ1-6; D is uncertain. V dropped 4 bases and J dropped 0 bases, with 13 bases sitting between them. The germline V gene has CDR1 SGHVS and CDR2 FNYEAQ. The CDR3 runs 17 residues. CDR3 protein: CASSSTSVSSYNSPLHF. DNA of the CDR3: TGTGCCAGCAGCTCAACGTCGGTGAGCTCCTATAATTCACCCCTCCACTTT.

The chain couples TRBV5-4 to TRBJ2-7, with 8 nucleotides matching TRBD2. Germline lookup yields CDR1 SGHNT and CDR2 YYREEE (reference sequence). There are 18 residues in the CDR3. Unmatched junction bases numbered 23, after V lost 6 bases and J lost 6 bases. CDR3 in amino acids: CASNTGGGGPYAPSEQYF. The DNA of the CDR3 is TGTGCCAGCAACACGGGGGGGGGAGGGCCTTATGCCCCTTCCGAGCAGTACTTC.

This sequence joins TRBV6-1 and TRBJ2-6; D remains ambiguous. Trimming removed 2 bases from V and 0 bases from J, with 11 bases in between. Germline CDR1 reads MNHNS; CDR2 reads SASEGT. The CDR3 is 17 amino acids. The chain's CDR3 is CASSERPHSSGANVLTF. The CDR3 nucleotides are TGTGCCAGCAGTGAACGTCCCCACAGCTCTGGGGCCAACGTCCTGACTTTC.

The CDR3 coding sequence is TGTGCCAGCAGCCTTAGCGGGAGGGCGAGGAAGGAGCAGTTCTTC. Amino acids: CASSLSGRARKEQFF. The chain combines TRBV28 with TRBJ2-1; 11 bases fit TRBD2. V dropped 6 bases and J dropped 10; count of bases not matched to a gene: 11. Germline CDR1 MDHEN, CDR2 SYDVKM. This CDR3 has 15 amino acids.

The chain employs TRBV5-1 and TRBJ2-7, with a tentative D call TRBD2 (5 bases). The CDR3 loop spans 14 amino acids. The germline V and J ends were trimmed by 0 bases and 6 bases, with 13 bases remaining between them. Germline loops: CDR1 SGHRS, CDR2 YFSETQ. The CDR3 DNA reads TGCGCCAGCAGCTTGGGAGGGAAGTCCGGCGAGCAGTACTTC. Protein sequence: CASSLGGKSGEQYF.

V is TRBV7-6 and J is TRBJ1-4; 8 bases align to TRBD1. The length of the CDR3 is 14 residues. Per the germline V gene, CDR1 is SGHVS and CDR2 is FNYEAQ. V dropped 3 bases and J dropped 5; count of bases not matched to a gene: 2. For the CDR3, the DNA is TGTGCCAGCAGCTTCAGGGGGCCGAATGAAAAACTGTTTTTT. This codes for CASSFRGPNEKLFF.

The CDR3 reads CASSFSSSGGKTDTQYF. For the CDR3, the DNA is TGTGCCAGCAGCTTCAGTTCCAGCGGGGGTAAAACAGATACGCAGTATTTT. This chain links TRBV9 with TRBJ2-3; 8 bases align to TRBD2. The germline CDR1 and CDR2 sequences are SGDLS and YYNGEE. The CDR3 totals 17 residues. The V and J ends lost 4 bases and 3 bases, in that order; junction bases with no gene match: 13.

The chain carries TRBV4-3 and TRBJ2-3; 14 bases are a match to TRBD2. V shed 1 base, J shed 6 bases, and the junction held 15 bases outside the gene matches. Germline V gene sequence: CDR1 LGHNA, CDR2 YSLEER. The CDR3 consists of 20 residues. The CDR3 loop reads CASSQVGQGGLAGGGDTQYF. CDR3 DNA: TGCGCCAGCAGCCAAGTGGGACAGGGAGGACTAGCGGGGGGCGGGGATACGCAGTATTTT.

V usage is TRBV9 and J usage is TRBJ1-1; D not resolved. Germline loops: CDR1 SGDLS, CDR2 YYNGEE. The CDR3 contains 14 residues. V was trimmed by 3 bases and J by 1 base, leaving 10 bases between them. CDR3 in amino acids: CASSAQISNTEAFF. The DNA for the CDR3 is TGTGCCAGCAGCGCTCAGATATCGAACACTGAAGCTTTCTTT.

The CDR3 reads CASSPTQGRETQYF. The DNA of the CDR3 is TGTGCCAGTAGTCCAACACAGGGGAGAGAGACCCAGTACTTC. V gene TRBV19 combines with J gene TRBJ2-5; 7 bases fit TRBD1. The junction had 7 bases not matched to a gene; V was cut back by 5 bases and J by 4 bases. This CDR3 comprises 14 residues. The germline V gene encodes CDR1 LNHDA and CDR2 SQIVND (reference sequence).

The chain combines TRBV4-2 with TRBJ1-4; unclear D gene. CDR1 and CDR2 from the germline V gene are LGHNA and YNFKEQ. V shed 0 bases and J shed 1 base, with 12 bases lying between them. This CDR3 region has 17 residues. The CDR3 DNA follows: TGTGCCAGCAGCCAAGATTTTGGAGGTGGAACTAATGAAAAACTGTTTTTT. As protein: CASSQDFGGGTNEKLFF.

The chain employs TRBV5-1 and TRBJ2-2; tentatively, D is TRBD2 (5 bases). Germline CDR1 SGHRS, CDR2 YFSETQ. Deletions cut 6 bases from V and 3 bases from J, with 12 bases between. This CDR3 is 14 amino acids long. In DNA form, the CDR3 reads TGCGCCAGCAACCTAGCTCCTCACACCGGGGAGCTGTTTTTT. Translation: CASNLAPHTGELFF.

The rearrangement joins TRBV30 to TRBJ1-1; the match to TRBD1 covers 8 bases. Germline values: CDR1 GTSNPN, CDR2 SVGIG (reference sequence). CDR3 length: 14 amino acids. The ends lost 4 bases at V and 1 base at J; junction bases unmatched: 5. The CDR3 region has the DNA TGTGCCTGGATCCTGACAGGGGCGAACACTGAAGCTTTCTTT. This sequence encodes CAWILTGANTEAFF.

The rearrangement links TRBV4-2 to TRBJ2-1, with TRBD2 matching 9 bases. The CDR3 runs 18 residues. The V gene end was trimmed by 2 bases and the J gene end by 2 bases; junction bases not matched to a gene: 10. The germline gives CDR1 LGHNA, CDR2 YNFKEQ. The CDR3 nucleotides read TGTGCCAGCAGCCAATCTCCTAGCGGGACCCAAACCTACAATGAGCAGTTCTTC. Protein product: CASSQSPSGTQTYNEQFF.

The chain uses TRBV7-3 and TRBJ2-1, with D possibly being TRBD2 (6 bases). The CDR3 spans 17 residues. The germline V and J ends were trimmed by 2 bases and 7 bases, with 21 bases remaining between them. The germline V gene encodes CDR1 SGHTA and CDR2 FQGTGA. The CDR3 region has the DNA TGTGCCAGCAGCTTACGTCCGATGGCGGCGCGGGAAAATGAGCAGTTCTTC. It specifies CASSLRPMAARENEQFF.

This chain links TRBV6-6 with TRBJ1-4; 7 bases fit TRBD1. CDR3 length: 15 residues. The germline V gene encodes CDR1 MNHNY and CDR2 SVGAGI (reference sequence). V lost 5 bases to trimming and J lost 8 bases; unmatched junction nucleotides: 11. The CDR3: CASSPPRGREEKLFF. DNA of the CDR3: TGTGCCAGCAGTCCCCCGAGGGGGCGCGAAGAAAAACTGTTTTTT.

The chain employs TRBV4-3 and TRBJ2-7, with TRBD2 matching 9 bases. CDR1 is LGHNA and CDR2 is YSLEER in the germline V gene. The CDR3 consists of 15 residues. V shed 1 base and J 6 bases; nucleotides not matched to a gene: 7. CDR3: CASSQVISGRFEQYF. The CDR3 DNA follows: TGCGCCAGCAGCCAAGTTATTAGCGGGAGATTCGAGCAGTACTTC.

The rearrangement joins TRBV4-3 to TRBJ2-3; 9 bases fit TRBD1. The V gene's germline CDR1 is LGHNA and CDR2 YSLEER. Trimming at V came to 3 bases and at J to 0 bases, leaving 4 bases not matched to a gene. CDR3 size: 16 residues. CDR3 loop: CASSHGQGMSTDTQYF. The CDR3 nucleotides are TGCGCCAGCAGCCACGGACAGGGGATGAGCACAGATACGCAGTATTTT.

In the case of this clone: A read error may produce the germline difference seen at one junction end. The same CDR3 arises from other DNA sequences in this sample as well. The chain joins TRBV18 to TRBJ1-6; D unclear. The germline gives CDR1 KGHSH, CDR2 LQKENI. This CDR3 is 14 amino acids long. The CDR3 region is CASSPPTVNSPLHF. The DNA of the CDR3 is TGTGCCAGCTCACCACCGACTGTAAATTCCCCCCTCCACTTT.

This chain uses TRBV19 with TRBJ2-6; a weak D match, TRBD2 (5 bases). The CDR3 runs 16 residues. Germline loops: CDR1 LNHDA, CDR2 SQIVND (reference sequence). Trimming shortened V by 2 bases and J by 3 bases, and 11 bases separated the two germline ends. The CDR3 spells CASSIPPGNGANVLTF. In nucleotides, the CDR3 is TGTGCCAGTAGTATACCCCCGGGGAATGGGGCCAACGTCCTGACTTTC.

The chain employs TRBV5-6 and TRBJ2-7, with TRBD1 as a possible D gene (6 bases). Germline values: CDR1 SGHDT, CDR2 YYEEEE. CDR3 length: 15 amino acids. The V gene lost 5 bases and the J gene lost 7 bases, with 22 bases spanning the gap. CDR3 in DNA: TGTGCCAGCAGACCAACCGGGACACCGGGTCGGGAGCAGTACTTC. Encoded protein: CASRPTGTPGREQYF.

The rearrangement uses TRBV25-1 and TRBJ2-1; TRBD1 matches 11 bases. Germline lookup yields CDR1 MGHDK and CDR2 SYGVNS. This CDR3 spans 16 amino acids. The J segment lost 6 bases and the V segment lost 4 bases, leaving 8 bases of the junction unmatched. This CDR3 reads CASSAFKGTGGNEQFF. The CDR3 DNA sequence: TGTGCCAGCAGTGCCTTTAAAGGGACAGGGGGCAATGAGCAGTTCTTC.

The chain couples TRBV6-5 to TRBJ2-7, with 9 positions matching TRBD2. Germline V gene lookup returns CDR1 MNHEY and CDR2 SVGAGI. The junction had 9 bases not matched to a gene; V was cut back by 6 bases and J by 3 bases. The CDR3 extends over 15 amino acids. CDR3 in amino acids: CASRASGRNSYEQYF. The CDR3 nucleotides read TGTGCCAGCAGGGCAAGCGGGAGGAACAGCTACGAGCAGTACTTC.